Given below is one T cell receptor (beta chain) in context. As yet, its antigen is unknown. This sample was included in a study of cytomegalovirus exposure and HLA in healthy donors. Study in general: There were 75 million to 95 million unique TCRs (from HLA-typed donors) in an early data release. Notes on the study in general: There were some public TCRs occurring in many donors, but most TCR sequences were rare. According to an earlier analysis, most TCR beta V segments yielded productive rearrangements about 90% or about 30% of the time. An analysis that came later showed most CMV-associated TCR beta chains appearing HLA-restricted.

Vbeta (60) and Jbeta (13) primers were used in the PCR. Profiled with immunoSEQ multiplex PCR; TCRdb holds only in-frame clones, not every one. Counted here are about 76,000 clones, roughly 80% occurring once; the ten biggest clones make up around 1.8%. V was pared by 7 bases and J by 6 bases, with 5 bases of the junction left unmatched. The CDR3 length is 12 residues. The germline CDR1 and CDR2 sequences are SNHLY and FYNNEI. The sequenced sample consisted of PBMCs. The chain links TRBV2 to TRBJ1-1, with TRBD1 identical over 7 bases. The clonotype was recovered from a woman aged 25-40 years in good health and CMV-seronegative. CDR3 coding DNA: TGTGCCAGCATTCGAGGGGGCCCTGAAGCTTTCTTT. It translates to CASIRGGPEAFF.